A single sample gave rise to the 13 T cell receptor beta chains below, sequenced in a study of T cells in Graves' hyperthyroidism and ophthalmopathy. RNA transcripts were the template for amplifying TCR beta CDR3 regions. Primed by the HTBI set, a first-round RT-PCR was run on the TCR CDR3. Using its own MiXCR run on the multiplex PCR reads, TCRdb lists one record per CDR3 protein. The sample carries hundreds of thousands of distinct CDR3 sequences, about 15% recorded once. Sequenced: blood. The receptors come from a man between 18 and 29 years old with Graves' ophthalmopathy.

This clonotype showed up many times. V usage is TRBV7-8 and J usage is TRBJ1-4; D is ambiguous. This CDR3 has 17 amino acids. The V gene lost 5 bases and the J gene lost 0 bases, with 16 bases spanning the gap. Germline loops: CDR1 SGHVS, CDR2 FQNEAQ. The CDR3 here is CASSPYRRGATNEKLFF. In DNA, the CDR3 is TGTGCCAGCAGCCCATACCGACGGGGAGCAACTAATGAAAAACTGTTTTTT.

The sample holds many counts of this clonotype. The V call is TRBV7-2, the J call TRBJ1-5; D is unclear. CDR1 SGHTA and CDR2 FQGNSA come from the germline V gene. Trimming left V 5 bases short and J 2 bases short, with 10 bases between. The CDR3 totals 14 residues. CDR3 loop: CASSAELGNQPQHF. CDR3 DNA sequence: TGTGCCAGCAGCGCGGAACTGGGCAATCAGCCCCAGCATTTT.

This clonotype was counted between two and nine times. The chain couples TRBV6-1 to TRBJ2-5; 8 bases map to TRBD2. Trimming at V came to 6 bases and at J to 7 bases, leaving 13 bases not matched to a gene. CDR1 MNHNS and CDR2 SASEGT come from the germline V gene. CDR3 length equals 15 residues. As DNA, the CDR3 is TGTGCCAGCAGCACCGGGACTAGAGGGCTTTGGACCCAGTACTTC. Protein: CASSTGTRGLWTQYF.

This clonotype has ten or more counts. CDR3 protein: CASGLASEGYGYTF. For the CDR3, the DNA is TGTGCTAGTGGTCTGGCATCCGAGGGGTATGGCTACACCTTC. This chain uses TRBV12-5 with TRBJ1-2; D may be TRBD1 (5 bases). This CDR3 comprises 14 residues. Germline V gene data show CDR1 as LGHNT and CDR2 as FRNRAP. The ends were cut back, 5 bases at V and 5 bases at J, with 15 bases in the middle.

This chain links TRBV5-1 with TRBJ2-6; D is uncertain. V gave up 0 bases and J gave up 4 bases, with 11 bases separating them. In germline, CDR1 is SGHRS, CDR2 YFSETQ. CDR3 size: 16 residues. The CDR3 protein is CASSLGGRGGANVLTF. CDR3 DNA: TGCGCCAGCAGCTTGGGCGGCCGCGGAGGGGCCAACGTCCTGACTTTC.

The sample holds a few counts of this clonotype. The CDR3 loop reads CASSPFPKSSYGNTIYF. CDR3 coding DNA: TGTGCCAGCTCACCATTCCCAAAGTCTAGCTACGGAAACACCATATATTTT. This rearrangement joins TRBV18 to TRBJ1-3; D is unclear. Germline V gives CDR1 KGHSH, CDR2 LQKENI. Trimming took 2 bases from V and 4 from J, leaving 18 bases between them. The CDR3 runs to 17 residues.

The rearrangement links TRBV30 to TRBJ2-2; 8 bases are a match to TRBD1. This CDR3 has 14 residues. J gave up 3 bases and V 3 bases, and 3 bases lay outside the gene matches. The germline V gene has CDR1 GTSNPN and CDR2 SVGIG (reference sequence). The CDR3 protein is CAWSMDRDTGELFF. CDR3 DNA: TGTGCCTGGAGCATGGACAGGGACACCGGGGAGCTGTTTTTT.

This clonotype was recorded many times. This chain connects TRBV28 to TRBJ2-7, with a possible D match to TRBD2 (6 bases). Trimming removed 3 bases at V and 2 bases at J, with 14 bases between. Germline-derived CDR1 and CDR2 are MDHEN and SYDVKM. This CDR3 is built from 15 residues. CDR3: CASSLGGRRTYEQYF. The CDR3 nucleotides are TGTGCCAGCAGTTTGGGGGGACGTCGGACCTACGAGCAGTACTTC.

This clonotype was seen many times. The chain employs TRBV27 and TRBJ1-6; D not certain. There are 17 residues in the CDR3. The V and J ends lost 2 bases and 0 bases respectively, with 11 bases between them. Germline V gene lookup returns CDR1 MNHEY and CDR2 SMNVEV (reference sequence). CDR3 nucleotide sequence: TGTGCCAGCAGTTTACAGATAGATCACTCCTATAATTCACCCCTCCACTTT. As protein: CASSLQIDHSYNSPLHF.

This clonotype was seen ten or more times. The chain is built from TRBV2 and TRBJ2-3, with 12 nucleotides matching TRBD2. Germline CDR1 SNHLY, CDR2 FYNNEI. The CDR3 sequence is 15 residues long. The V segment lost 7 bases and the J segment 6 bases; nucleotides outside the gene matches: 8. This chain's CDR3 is CASTKLAGGPDTQYF. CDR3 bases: TGTGCCAGCACCAAGCTAGCGGGGGGGCCCGATACGCAGTATTTT. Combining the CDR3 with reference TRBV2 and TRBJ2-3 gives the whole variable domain EPEVTQTPSHQVTQMGQEVILRCVPISNHLYFYWYRQILGQKVEFLVSFYNNEISEKSEIFDDQFSVERPDGSNFTLKIRSTKLEDSAMYFCASTKLAGGPDTQYFGPGTRLTVL.

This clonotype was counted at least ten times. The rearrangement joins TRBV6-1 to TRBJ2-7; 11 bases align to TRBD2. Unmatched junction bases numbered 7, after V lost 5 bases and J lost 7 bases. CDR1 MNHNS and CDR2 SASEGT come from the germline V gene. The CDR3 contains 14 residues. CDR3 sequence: CASSLTSGTLEQYF. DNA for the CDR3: TGTGCCAGCAGTTTGACTAGCGGGACTCTTGAGCAGTACTTC.

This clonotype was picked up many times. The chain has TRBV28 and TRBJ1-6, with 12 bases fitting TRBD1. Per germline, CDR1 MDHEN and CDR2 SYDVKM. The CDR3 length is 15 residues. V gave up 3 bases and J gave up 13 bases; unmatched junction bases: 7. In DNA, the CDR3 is TGTGCCAGCAGTTTTTCAGGGACAGGGGGCGGGCCCCTCCACTTT. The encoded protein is CASSFSGTGGGPLHF. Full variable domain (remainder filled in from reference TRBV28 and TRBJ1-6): DVKVTQSSRYLVKRTGEKVFLECVQDMDHENMFWYRQDPGLGLRLIYFSYDVKMKEKGDIPEGYSVSREKKERFSLILESASTNQTSMYLCASSFSGTGGGPLHFGNGTRLTVT.

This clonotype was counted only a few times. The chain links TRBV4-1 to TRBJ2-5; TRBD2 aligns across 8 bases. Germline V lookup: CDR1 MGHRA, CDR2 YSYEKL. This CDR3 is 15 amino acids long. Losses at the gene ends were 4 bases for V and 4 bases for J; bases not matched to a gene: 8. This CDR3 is CASSRRGGTLETQYF. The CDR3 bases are TGCGCCAGCAGCCGCCGGGGGGGGACCCTAGAGACCCAGTACTTC.